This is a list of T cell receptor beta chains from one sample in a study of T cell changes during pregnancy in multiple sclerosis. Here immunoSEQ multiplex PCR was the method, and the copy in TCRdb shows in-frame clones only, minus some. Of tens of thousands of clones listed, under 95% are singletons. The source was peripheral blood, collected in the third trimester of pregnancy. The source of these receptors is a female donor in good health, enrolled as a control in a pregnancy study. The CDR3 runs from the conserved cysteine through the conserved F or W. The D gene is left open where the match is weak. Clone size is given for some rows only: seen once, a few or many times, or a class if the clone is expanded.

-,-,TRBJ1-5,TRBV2,CASCLGRERNQPQHF,TGTGCCAGCTGTTTGGGAAGGGAGAGGAATCAGCCCCAGCATTTT
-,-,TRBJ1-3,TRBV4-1,CASSQGQVGNTIYF,TGCGCCAGCAGCCAAGGTCAGGTTGGAAACACCATATATTTT
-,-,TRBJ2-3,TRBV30,CACGFRDTQYF,TGTGCCTGCGGGTTTCGGGATACGCAGTATTTT
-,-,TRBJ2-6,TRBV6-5,CASSYSRQTGANVLTF,TGTGCCAGCAGTTACTCGAGGCAGACTGGGGCCAACGTCCTGACTTTC
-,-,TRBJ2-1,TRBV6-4,CASSESGEGGEQFF,TGTGCCAGCAGTGAATCGGGGGAGGGGGGTGAGCAGTTCTTC
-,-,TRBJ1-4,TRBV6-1,CASGGGKLFF,TGTGCCAGCGGGGGGGGAAAACTGTTTTTT
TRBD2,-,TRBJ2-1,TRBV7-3,CASSPVAGGPFEQFF,TGTGCCAGCAGCCCCGTAGCGGGGGGGCCTTTTGAGCAGTTCTTC
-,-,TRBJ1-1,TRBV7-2,CASSLGRMTEAFF,TGTGCCAGCAGCTTGGGGAGGATGACTGAAGCTTTCTTT
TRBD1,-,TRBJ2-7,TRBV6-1,CASTADRGNYEQYF,TGTGCCAGCACCGCGGACAGGGGGAACTACGAGCAGTACTTC
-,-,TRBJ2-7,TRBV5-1,CASSLRQRLDEQYF,TGCGCCAGCAGCTTGAGACAGAGGTTAGACGAGCAGTACTTC
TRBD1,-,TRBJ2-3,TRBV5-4,CASSPGDRVTDTQYF,TGTGCCAGCAGCCCCGGGGACAGGGTCACAGATACGCAGTATTTT
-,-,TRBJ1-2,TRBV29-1,CSVEGGQDLLYGYTF,TGCAGCGTTGAAGGCGGGCAGGATCTACTCTATGGCTACACCTTC
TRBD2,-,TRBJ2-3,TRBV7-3,CASSLGRGEWDTQYF,TGTGCCAGCAGCCTCGGGAGGGGGGAGTGGGATACGCAGTATTTT
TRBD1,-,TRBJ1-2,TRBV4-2,CASSQVGQGALYGYTF,TGTGCCAGCAGCCAAGTGGGACAGGGGGCTTTATATGGCTACACCTTC
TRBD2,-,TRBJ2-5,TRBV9,CASSDGLAGQETQYF,TGTGCCAGCAGCGACGGACTAGCGGGACAAGAGACCCAGTACTTC
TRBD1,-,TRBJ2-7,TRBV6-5,CASSYLQGQGEQYF,TGTGCCAGCAGTTACCTACAGGGACAGGGGGAGCAGTACTTC
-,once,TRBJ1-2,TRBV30,CAWKRGTVYGYTF,TGTGCCTGGAAGCGGGGAACGGTCTATGGCTACACCTTC